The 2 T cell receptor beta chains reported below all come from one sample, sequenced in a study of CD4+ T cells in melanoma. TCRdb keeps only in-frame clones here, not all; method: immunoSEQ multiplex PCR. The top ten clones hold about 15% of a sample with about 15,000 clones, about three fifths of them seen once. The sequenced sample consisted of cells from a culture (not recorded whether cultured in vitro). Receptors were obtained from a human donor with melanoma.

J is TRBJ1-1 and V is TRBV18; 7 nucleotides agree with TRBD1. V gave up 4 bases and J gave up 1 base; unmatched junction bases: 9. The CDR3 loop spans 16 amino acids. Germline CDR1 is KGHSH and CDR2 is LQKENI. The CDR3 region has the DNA TGTGCCAGCTCACACGCGGCGACAGGGCGGAACACTGAAGCTTTCTTT. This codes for CASSHAATGRNTEAFF.

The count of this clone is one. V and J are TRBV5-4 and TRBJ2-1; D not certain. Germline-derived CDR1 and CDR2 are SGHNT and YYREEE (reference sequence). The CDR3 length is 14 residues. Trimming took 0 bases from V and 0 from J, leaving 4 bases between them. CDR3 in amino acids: CASSLGGSYNEQFF. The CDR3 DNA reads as TGTGCCAGCAGCTTGGGAGGCTCCTACAATGAGCAGTTCTTC. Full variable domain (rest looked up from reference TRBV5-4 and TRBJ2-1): ETGVTQSPTHLIKTRGQQVTLRCSSQSGHNTVSWYQQALGQGPQFIFQYYREEENGRGNFPPRFSGLQFPNYSSELNVNALELDDSALYLCASSLGGSYNEQFFGPGTRLTVL.